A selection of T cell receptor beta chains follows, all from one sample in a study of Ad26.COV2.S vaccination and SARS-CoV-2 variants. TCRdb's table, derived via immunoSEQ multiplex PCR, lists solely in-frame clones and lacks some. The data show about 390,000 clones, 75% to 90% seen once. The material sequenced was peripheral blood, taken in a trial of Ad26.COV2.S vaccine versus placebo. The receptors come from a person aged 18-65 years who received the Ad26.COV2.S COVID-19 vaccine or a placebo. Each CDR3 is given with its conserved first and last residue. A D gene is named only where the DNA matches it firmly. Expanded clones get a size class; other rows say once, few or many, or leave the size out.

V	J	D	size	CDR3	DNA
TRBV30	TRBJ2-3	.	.	CAWSPGQTSTDTQYF	TGTGCCTGGAGTCCCGGACAGACTAGCACAGATACGCAGTATTTT
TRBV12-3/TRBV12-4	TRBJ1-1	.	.	CASSVGTEAFF	TGTGCCAGCAGCGTCGGGACTGAAGCTTTCTTT
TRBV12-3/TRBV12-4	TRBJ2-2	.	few	CASSLGTGELFF	TGTGCCAGCAGTTTGGGCACCGGGGAGCTGTTTTTT
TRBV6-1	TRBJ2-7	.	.	CASSDSFGYEQYF	TGTGCCAGCAGTGATAGTTTTGGCTACGAGCAGTACTTC
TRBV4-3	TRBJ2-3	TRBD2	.	CASSQRGGGITDTQYF	TGCGCCAGCAGCCAGCGGGGGGGAGGAATCACAGATACGCAGTATTTT
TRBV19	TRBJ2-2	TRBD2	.	CASSIILAGGPGELFF	TGTGCCAGTAGTATAATACTAGCGGGGGGCCCCGGGGAGCTGTTTTTT
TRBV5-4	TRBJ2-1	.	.	CASSLILRPAEQFF	TGTGCCAGCAGCTTGATCTTACGCCCGGCGGAGCAGTTCTTC
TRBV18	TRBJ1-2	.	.	CASSPYPGSYGYTF	TGTGCCAGCTCGCCGTACCCCGGGTCCTATGGCTACACCTTC
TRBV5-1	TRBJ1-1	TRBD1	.	CASRPGTGDTEAFF	TGCGCCAGCAGACCAGGGACAGGGGACACTGAAGCTTTCTTT
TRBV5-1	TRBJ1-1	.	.	CASSRLAGGNTEAFF	TGCGCCAGCAGTCGATTGGCTGGGGGCAACACTGAAGCTTTCTTT
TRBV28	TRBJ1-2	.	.	CASSLSQVSPYGYTF	TGTGCCAGCAGTTTGTCCCAGGTTTCCCCGTATGGCTACACCTTC
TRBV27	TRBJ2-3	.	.	CASSFLSRDTQYF	TGTGCCAGCAGTTTTCTTTCCAGGGATACGCAGTATTTT
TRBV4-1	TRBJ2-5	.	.	CASSQPGQRRAIKETQYF	TGCGCCAGCAGCCAGCCCGGACAGCGTAGGGCAATTAAAGAGACCCAGTACTTC
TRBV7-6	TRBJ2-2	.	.	CASSPLEGTGELFF	TGTGCCAGCAGCCCCTTGGAGGGAACCGGGGAGCTGTTTTTT
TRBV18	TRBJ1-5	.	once	CASSLAANQPQHF	TGTGCCAGCTCTCTGGCGGCTAATCAGCCCCAGCATTTT
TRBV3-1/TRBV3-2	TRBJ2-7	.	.	CASSQDTVGYEQYF	TGTGCCAGCAGCCAAGATACGGTTGGCTACGAGCAGTACTTC
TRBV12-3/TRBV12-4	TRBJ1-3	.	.	CASSPSGNTIYF	TGTGCCAGCAGTCCATCTGGAAACACCATATATTTT
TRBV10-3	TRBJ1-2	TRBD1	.	CATTPRTGGAHGYTF	TGTGCCACCACCCCCCGGACAGGGGGCGCACATGGCTACACCTTC
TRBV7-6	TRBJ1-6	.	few	CASSLANNSPLHF	TGTGCCAGCAGCTTAGCGAATAATTCACCCCTCCACTTT
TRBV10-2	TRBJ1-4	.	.	CASQEPENEKLFF	TGCGCCAGTCAGGAACCTGAGAATGAAAAACTGTTTTTT
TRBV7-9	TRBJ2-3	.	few	CASSSTGLGTDTQYF	TGTGCCAGCAGCTCAACGGGGCTAGGAACAGATACGCAGTATTTT
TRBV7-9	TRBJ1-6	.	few	CASSLEGARSPLHF	TGTGCCAGCAGCTTAGAAGGGGCGCGATCACCCCTCCACTTT
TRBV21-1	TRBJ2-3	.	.	CASSKPDREDTQYF	TGTGCCAGCAGCAAACCTGATCGCGAGGATACGCAGTATTTT
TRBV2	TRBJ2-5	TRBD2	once	CASSLAGGKETQYF	TGTGCCAGCAGTTTAGCGGGGGGAAAAGAGACCCAGTACTTC
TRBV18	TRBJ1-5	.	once	CASSPSAGDSNQPQHF	TGTGCCAGCTCACCTTCCGCAGGGGATAGCAATCAGCCCCAGCATTTT
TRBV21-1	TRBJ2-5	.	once	CASSGGERQETQYF	TGTGCCAGCAGCGGGGGCGAGAGGCAAGAGACCCAGTACTTC
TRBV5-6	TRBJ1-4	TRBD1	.	CASSLVGQGYEKLFF	TGTGCCAGCAGCTTGGTGGGACAGGGTTATGAAAAACTGTTTTTT
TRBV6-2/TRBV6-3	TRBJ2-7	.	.	CASSSTESYTYEQYF	TGTGCCAGCAGTTCGACAGAATCGTATACCTACGAGCAGTACTTC
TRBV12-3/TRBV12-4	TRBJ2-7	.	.	CASSQDRTYEQYF	TGTGCCAGCAGTCAGGACCGGACCTACGAGCAGTACTTC